This T cell receptor (beta chain) was found in a study of memory CD4+ T cells and cytomegalovirus serostatus (dated by TCRdb to the late 2010s). Background for the entire study: The 33 healthy Belgian adults in the cohort included 9 who were CMV seropositive and 24 who were CMV seronegative. CD4+ memory TCRbeta repertoires of a Belgian cohort with known cytomegalovirus serostatus were sequenced in order to replicate a published TCR-based CMV serostatus classifier. Overall study outcomes, separate from this receptor: The results were interpreted as suggesting that the CMV-associated TCR signature is largely present in the CD4+ memory repertoire. Unlike the original study, which covered naive and memory CD4+ and CD8+ populations, the Belgian study sequenced only CD4+CD45RO+ memory cells. CMV serostatus prediction reached a median bootstrapped AUC of about 0.96 with the original framework and around 0.91 with a US-trained random forest. Of under 200 previously reported CMV-associated TCRbeta sequences, approximately 70 appeared in the CD4+ memory repertoires, each in one to five individuals. A median bootstrapped AUC of around 0.94 with a 95% CI of 0.76-1.00 was achieved on the Belgian cohort by the original-framework classifier.

V and J are trimmed by 5 bases and 0 bases, and the gene matches miss 4 bases of the junction. The CDR3 contains 15 residues, cysteine and phenylalanine counted. Only CDR3 DNA remains: 45 bases, in frame from the first base. The germline V gene encodes CDR1 MDHEN and CDR2 SYDVKM. Single viable CD3+CD4+CD8-CD45RO+ cells were sorted as memory CD4+ T cells on a FACSAria II. CMV serostatus was determined with a Roche Elecsys assay detecting serum IgG against CMV pp150, pp28, p38 and p52. Following thawing, total CD4+ T cells were enriched through positive selection using CD4 magnetic microbeads. The samples came from a separate study whose specific focus was interrogating the CD4+ T cell memory repertoire. Peripheral blood mononuclear cells were isolated and cryopreserved according to standard operating procedures, and serum was kept at -80 degrees C. Staining used CD3-PerCP (BW264/56), CD4-APC (RPA-T4), CD45RO-PE (UCHT1) and CD8-Pacific Orange (3B5) antibodies, with Sytox blue excluding non-viable cells.

Turning to this clone: Its antigen remains unidentified. No base qualities exist here, and no much larger clone lies one base off it.

Genomic DNA was extracted from sorted cells with the Quick-DNA Microprep Kit. Amplification of TCRbeta DNA was done with the immunoSEQ hsTCRbeta kit, following the protocol from the manufacturer. An Illumina MiSeq instrument was used to sequence the TCRbeta libraries. Regarding the original processing steps: Removing out-of-frame sequences left 2 million to 2.5 million distinct TCRbeta sequences, an average of around 67,000 per individual. Each individual was scored by the count of roughly 160 previously reported CMV-associated TCRbeta sequences and the total productive distinct TCRbeta count. A beta-binomial model was reimplemented in Python, and scikit-learn random forests with default parameters were trained on US cohort data. Classifier performance on the Belgian cohort was summarized as median AUC with percentile confidence intervals calculated over 10,000 bootstrap iterations. What TCRdb holds here is the immuneACCESS table cut down to in-frame rearrangements. Part of the clones is not present; checked against another copy, under half of the missing clones reflect an unresolved V gene, and the others are unexplained. Clonal size and the V and J genes are those of that table, whereas D and trimming came from the DNA. Recorded for this sample are about 56,000 clones; about 68% of them occurred a single time. The top ten hold roughly 3% of the sample.

The sample taken for sequencing was memory CD4+ T cells from blood. The rearrangement joined TRBV28 to TRBJ2-4; the central 7 bases match TRBD1. This TCR came from an adult in good health and CMV-seropositive. The DNA reads TGTGCCAGCAGTGAGACAGGGCTAGCCAAAAACATTCAGTACTTC. Translated, it gives CASSETGLAKNIQYF.